This TCR beta chain was observed in a study of cytomegalovirus exposure and HLA in healthy donors. Study-level points and caveats: Data from an earlier analysis indicated that most TCR beta V segments were productive either about 90% or about 30% of the time.

The PCR ran on 60 Vbeta and 13 Jbeta primers. Measured with immunoSEQ multiplex PCR; TCRdb has only the in-frame clones, and not every one. In the table there are some 120,000 clones, around 72% of which are singletons. Many counts were recorded for this clone. Its antigen remains unknown. Trimming shortened V by 3 bases and J by 2 bases, and 13 bases separated the two germline ends. The germline CDR1 and CDR2 sequences are LNHNV and YYDKDF (reference sequence). The CDR3 totals 15 residues. Sequencing was carried out using PBMCs. The V gene is TRBV15, the J gene TRBJ1-2; perhaps TRBD1 as D (5 bases). The sequence derives from a woman in her forties or fifties in good health and CMV-seropositive. The chain's CDR3 is CATSRGRDSNYGYTF. The CDR3 region has the DNA TGTGCCACCAGCAGGGGCAGGGATTCCAACTATGGCTACACCTTC.